This entry lists 23 T cell receptor beta chains sequenced from one sample in a study of post-analysis software for immune sequencing data. Study conclusions and caveats: Relative to controls, patients had five TRBV segments at higher frequency, with TRBV5-6, TRBV5-1 and TRBV20-1 among these.

Which antigens these TCRs recognize remains unknown. Unique molecular identifiers were carried by the TCR beta cDNA libraries. Each CDR3 protein is one row after TCRdb ran MiXCR on the PCR reads. The table has a few hundred thousand distinct CDR3 sequences, approximately 31% seen once; the top ten hold approximately 6%. Sequencing used blood. The receptor source for this set is a girl aged 2-17 years with multiple sclerosis.

The rearrangement links TRBV20-1 to TRBJ1-1; D is unresolved. The V gene lost 4 bases and the J gene lost 0 bases, with 9 bases spanning the gap. The CDR3 runs 13 residues. The germline gives CDR1 DFQATT, CDR2 SNEGSKA (reference sequence). The CDR3 sequence: CSATPTVNTEAFF. In nucleotides, the CDR3 is TGCAGTGCTACCCCTACAGTGAACACTGAAGCTTTCTTT.

This clonotype was seen repeatedly, ten times or more. This chain connects TRBV7-8 to TRBJ2-7; 9 bases agree with TRBD2. V lost 0 bases to trimming and J lost 5 bases; unmatched junction nucleotides: 5. Per germline, CDR1 SGHVS and CDR2 FQNEAQ. The CDR3 spans 15 residues. Written as DNA, the CDR3 is TGTGCCAGCAGCTTAGCGGCGGGGGGGCATAACGAGCAGTACTTC. This encodes CASSLAAGGHNEQYF.

The chain has TRBV9 and TRBJ2-7; TRBD2 matches at 7 bases. V was pared by 0 bases and J by 1 base, with 4 bases of the junction left unmatched. The CDR3 is 15 residues long. Germline V gives CDR1 SGDLS, CDR2 YYNGEE. The CDR3 DNA is TGTGCCAGCAGCGTAGGATGGGAGGGGTCCTACGAGCAGTACTTC. Protein product: CASSVGWEGSYEQYF.

The V gene is TRBV9, the J gene TRBJ1-2, with D possibly being TRBD1 (6 bases). The V end lost 0 bases, the J end lost 2 bases, and 11 bases lay between the germline ends. The CDR3 totals 15 residues. Germline V lookup: CDR1 SGDLS, CDR2 YYNGEE. The CDR3 region has the DNA TGTGCCAGCAGCGTAGTGCCAGGGGAGAACTATGGCTACACCTTC. Protein sequence: CASSVVPGENYGYTF.

This sequence joins TRBV7-8 and TRBJ2-5; D tentatively reads TRBD1 or TRBD2 (5 bases each). TRBJ2-7 explains the end of the DNA better; the J call may be wrong. The V gene's germline CDR1 is SGHVS and CDR2 FQNEAQ. The CDR3 has 17 amino acids. CDR3: CASSTTVPGPLTSEQYF. The CDR3 nucleotides are TGTGCCAGCAGCACCACCGTACCGGGACCTCTTACCTCCGAGCAGTACTTC.

This clonotype was counted once. The J gene is TRBJ2-1, the V gene TRBV9; no clear D gene. The CDR3 consists of 17 residues. Trimming left V 0 bases short and J 2 bases short, with 15 bases between. Germline-derived CDR1 and CDR2 are SGDLS and YYNGEE. CDR3 sequence reads: CASSVENGLTTYNEQFF. The CDR3 coding sequence is TGTGCCAGCAGCGTAGAAAATGGGCTTACAACCTACAATGAGCAGTTCTTC.

V and J are TRBV6-5 and TRBJ1-1; D might be TRBD1 (6 bases). The CDR3 runs 11 residues. Germline CDR1 reads MNHEY; CDR2 reads SVGAGI. Trimming shortened V by 10 bases and J by 8 bases, and 14 bases separated the two germline ends. CDR3 sequence (DNA): TGTGCCACAGGGACACCCACCGAAGCTTTCTTT. Protein: CATGTPTEAFF.

The gene calls are TRBV6-6 and TRBJ2-5; TRBD1 is a possible D gene (6 bases). The DNA end lines up better with TRBJ2-4; the J call may be wrong. Germline V gives CDR1 MNHNY, CDR2 SVGAGI (reference sequence). CDR3 length equals 16 residues. CDR3 nucleotide sequence: TGTGCCAGCAGTTACTCGACCGGACAGACCAAAAACATTCAGTACTTC. It encodes CASSYSTGQTKNIQYF.

This clonotype was counted at least ten times. This chain connects TRBV12-3 or TRBV12-4 to TRBJ1-2; D is unclear. The CDR3 loop spans 12 amino acids. The V end lost 2 bases, the J end lost 4 bases, and 5 bases lay between the germline ends. In nucleotides, the CDR3 is TGTGCCAGCAGTTTAAGGGCCTATGGCTACACCTTC. Residues: CASSLRAYGYTF.

This clonotype has only a few counts. The gene calls are TRBV6-5 and TRBJ2-1; D is undetermined. The V and J ends lost 5 bases and 5 bases respectively, with 10 bases between them. CDR3 length: 13 amino acids. Germline CDR1 reads MNHEY; CDR2 reads SVGAGI. The CDR3 sequence: CASSRTVNNEQFF. The CDR3 bases are TGTGCCAGCAGTAGGACGGTAAACAATGAGCAGTTCTTC.

The V and J genes are TRBV9 and TRBJ1-2; D perhaps matches TRBD1 (6 bases). The CDR3 covers 16 residues. Germline V gene data show CDR1 as SGDLS and CDR2 as YYNGEE. Trimming took 0 bases from V and 6 from J, leaving 18 bases between them. The CDR3: CASSVASRGLEDGYTF. CDR3 in DNA: TGTGCCAGCAGCGTAGCAAGTCGGGGGCTCGAGGATGGCTACACCTTC.

In its sample, this clonotype was seen a few times. An end of the junction does not agree with germline; a read error may underlie this. The V and J genes are TRBV7-9 and TRBJ2-6, with D possibly matching TRBD1 (5 bases). Germline CDR1 reads SEHNR; CDR2 reads FQNEAQ (reference sequence). The CDR3 sequence is 15 residues long. This chain's CDR3 is CASSPPLSGANVRTF. The DNA of the CDR3 is TGTGCCAGCAGCCCCCCCCTTTCTGGGGCCAACGTCCGGACTTTC.

J is TRBJ2-5 and V is TRBV4-1; D is undetermined. The germline V and J ends were trimmed by 0 bases and 4 bases, with 12 bases remaining between them. CDR3 length: 15 residues. Per the germline V gene, CDR1 is MGHRA and CDR2 is YSYEKL. The CDR3 nucleotides are TGCGCCAGCAGCCAAGATCTGGTGAAGCGAGAGACCCAGTACTTC. This encodes CASSQDLVKRETQYF.

This chain connects TRBV7-2 to TRBJ2-3, with 8 bases lining up with TRBD2. Germline CDR1 reads SGHTA; CDR2 reads FQGNSA. The ends lost 1 base at V and 2 bases at J; junction bases unmatched: 8. This CDR3 comprises 17 residues. For the CDR3, the DNA is TGTGCCAGCAGCTTAGTCCTGGCGGGGGGACCCACAGATACGCAGTATTTT. This gives the protein CASSLVLAGGPTDTQYF.

A few counts support this clonotype. The rearrangement joins TRBV20-1 to TRBJ2-6; D possibly uses TRBD1 or TRBD2 (5 bases each). This CDR3 has 17 amino acids. CDR1 and CDR2 from the germline V gene are DFQATT and SNEGSKA (reference sequence). V lost 0 bases and J lost 0, with 12 bases in between. The CDR3 sequence: CSARDWAGTSGANVLTF. As DNA, the CDR3 is TGCAGTGCTAGAGATTGGGCAGGGACCTCTGGGGCCAACGTCCTGACTTTC.

A few counts support this clonotype. The chain uses TRBV20-1 and TRBJ2-1; TRBD2 matches at 9 bases. In germline, CDR1 is DFQATT, CDR2 SNEGSKA (reference sequence). The CDR3 length is 16 residues. J lost 0 bases, V lost 4 bases, and 7 bases had no gene match. This chain's CDR3 is CSATIAGASSYNEQFF. The CDR3 bases are TGCAGTGCTACCATAGCGGGGGCTAGCTCCTACAATGAGCAGTTCTTC.

This clonotype turned up a few times. The chain links TRBV5-6 to TRBJ1-2, with a weak D call TRBD1 (5 bases). This CDR3 region has 14 residues. V was shortened by 2 bases and J by 5 bases, with 13 bases between the two germline ends. Germline V CDR1 and CDR2: SGHDT, YYEEEE. The CDR3 region is CASSLKGPSYGYTF. As DNA, the CDR3 is TGTGCCAGCAGCTTAAAGGGGCCTTCGTATGGCTACACCTTC.

The chain employs TRBV12-3 or TRBV12-4 and TRBJ1-1; D is possibly TRBD1 (6 bases). V dropped 5 bases and J dropped 4 bases, with 11 bases sitting between them. The CDR3 covers 13 residues. The CDR3 spells CASSPTGFTEAFF. The CDR3 DNA follows: TGTGCCAGCAGTCCCACAGGGTTCACTGAAGCTTTCTTT.

The gene calls are TRBV19 and TRBJ1-2; unclear D gene. There are 15 residues in the CDR3. Germline-derived CDR1 and CDR2 are LNHDA and SQIVND (reference sequence). Trimming left V 3 bases short and J 2 bases short, with 13 bases between. The CDR3 loop is CASSIPSGLNYGYTF. The CDR3 bases are TGTGCCAGTAGTATCCCCAGCGGGCTAAACTATGGCTACACCTTC.

The rearrangement uses TRBV29-1 and TRBJ2-7, with a possible D match to TRBD1 (5 bases). This CDR3 region has 14 residues. Trimming removed 1 base from V and 7 bases from J, with 17 bases in between. Germline loops: CDR1 SQVTM, CDR2 ANQGSEA. CDR3 region: CSVEVSPGLGEQYF. The CDR3 DNA sequence: TGCAGCGTTGAAGTCTCCCCAGGGCTGGGGGAGCAGTACTTC.

V and J are TRBV6-1 and TRBJ1-4; 8 bases fit TRBD1. CDR1 is MNHNS and CDR2 is SASEGT in the germline V gene. With V trimmed by 3 bases and J by 10 bases, 10 bases remained unmatched. The CDR3 spans 15 residues. The chain's CDR3 is CASSEAGRGHGKLFF. The CDR3 DNA reads TGTGCCAGCAGTGAGGCGGGCAGGGGGCACGGAAAACTGTTTTTT.

This clonotype has more than one count but fewer than ten. This chain connects TRBV12-3 or TRBV12-4 to TRBJ2-1, with D maybe TRBD2 (6 bases). This CDR3 is built from 12 residues. V was cut by 8 bases and J by 5 bases, with 10 bases left in between. The CDR3 is CASGGTHNEQFF. The CDR3 bases are TGTGCCAGCGGGGGGACCCACAATGAGCAGTTCTTC.

This clonotype was detected a few times. The rearrangement uses TRBV6-5 and TRBJ1-1; D is unclear. Germline V CDR1 and CDR2: MNHEY, SVGAGI. The CDR3 runs to 15 residues. V shed 2 bases and J shed 0 bases, with 10 bases lying between them. CDR3 nucleotide sequence: TGTGCCAGCAGTTACAGTCCAAGTATGAACACTGAAGCTTTCTTT. This gives the protein CASSYSPSMNTEAFF.